What follows are 5 T cell receptor beta chains derived from one specimen sequenced in a study of response to subunit inactivated influenza vaccine. TCRdb ran MiXCR on the RT-PCR reads and lists one entry per CDR3 protein. The sample carries fewer than 600,000 distinct CDR3 sequences, 7.2% recorded once. The sequencing here drew on PBMCs from blood, taken about 23 months after vaccination. These receptors came from a man between 45 and 75 years old who received an inactivated influenza vaccine.

The chain couples TRBV5-1 to TRBJ2-7; 9 bases line up with TRBD2. Germline V gives CDR1 SGHRS, CDR2 YFSETQ. V lost 4 bases and J lost 3; bases outside the gene matches: 8. The CDR3 length is 15 residues. This chain's CDR3 is CASSTISGSRYEQYF. CDR3 DNA sequence: TGCGCCAGCAGCACAATTAGCGGGAGCCGCTACGAGCAGTACTTC.

This clonotype turned up a few times. This chain uses TRBV28 with TRBJ2-2; unclear D gene. The CDR3 extends over 13 amino acids. Germline values: CDR1 MDHEN, CDR2 SYDVKM. The V gene lost 5 bases and the J gene lost 4 bases, with 8 bases spanning the gap. DNA for the CDR3: TGTGCCAGCAGTGCACAGAGCACCGGGGAGCTGTTTTTT. Translated, it gives CASSAQSTGELFF.

This clonotype came up many times. The chain uses TRBV20-1 and TRBJ1-1, with D uncertain. Trimming removed 5 bases from V and 13 bases from J, with 14 bases in between. The CDR3 contains 10 residues. The V gene's germline CDR1 is DFQATT and CDR2 SNEGSKA (reference sequence). In DNA, the CDR3 is TGCAGTGCTGGCCGGGCGTTAGGTTTCTTT. It is translated as CSAGRALGFF.

This clonotype was detected only a few times. The chain couples TRBV10-3 to TRBJ1-5; 10 nucleotides match TRBD1. Germline CDR1 and CDR2: ENHRY and SYGVKD. This CDR3 comprises 17 residues. Trimming cost V 6 bases and J 7 bases; bases outside gene matches: 15. CDR3 nucleotides: TGTGCCATCAGCGAAACTTTAGGGACAGGGGACCGCCAGCCCCAGCATTTT. It is translated as CAISETLGTGDRQPQHF.

The chain combines TRBV20-1 with TRBJ1-1; D may be TRBD1 (5 bases). Per the germline V gene, CDR1 is DFQATT and CDR2 is SNEGSKA (reference sequence). Trimming left V 3 bases short and J 2 bases short, with 25 bases between. The CDR3 is made up of 18 amino acids. CDR3 in amino acids: CSARRNRDFFLPNTEAFF. The CDR3 DNA reads TGCAGTGCTAGGAGGAACCGGGACTTTTTTTTACCCAACACTGAAGCTTTCTTT.